The clone carrying this T cell receptor beta chain appeared a few times. Its antigen remains unidentified. The sample originates from a study of T-cell memory formation after mild COVID-19. Study findings and constraints: Cross-reactive memory seemingly joined, as some responding clones were found in pre-infection memory.

The 5'RACE method, run with constant-segment primers, produced TCR alpha and TCR beta cDNA libraries (carrying sample barcodes and UMIs). TCRdb re-called the 5' RACE reads through MiXCR, storing one row per CDR3 protein. The sample shows 240,000 or so distinct CDR3 sequences, around 10% of them seen only once. This CDR3 region has 13 residues. The ends were cut back, 5 bases at V and 5 bases at J, with 9 bases in the middle. Looked up from germline, CDR1 is SGHTA and CDR2 is FQGNSA. The chain carries TRBV7-2 and TRBJ2-2; no firm D call. The sequenced material came from PBMCs or a T cell subset sorted from them (not recorded which). This clonotype was obtained from a man aged 18-30 years who had mild COVID-19 (a few samples of this study predate the infection). Cell type and time point are not known. This CDR3 is CASSPARTGELFF. CDR3 nucleotides: TGTGCCAGCAGCCCCGCCCGGACCGGGGAGCTGTTTTTT.